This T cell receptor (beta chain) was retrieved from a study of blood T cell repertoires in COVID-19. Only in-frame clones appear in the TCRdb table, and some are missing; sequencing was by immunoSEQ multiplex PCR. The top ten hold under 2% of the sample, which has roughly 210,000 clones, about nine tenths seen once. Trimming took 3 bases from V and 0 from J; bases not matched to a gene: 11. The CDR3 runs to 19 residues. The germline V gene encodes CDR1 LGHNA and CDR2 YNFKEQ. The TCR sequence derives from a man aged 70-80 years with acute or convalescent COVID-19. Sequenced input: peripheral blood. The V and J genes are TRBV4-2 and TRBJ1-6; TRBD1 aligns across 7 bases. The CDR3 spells CASSHPGQAISSYNSPLHF. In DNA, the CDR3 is TGTGCCAGCAGCCATCCCGGACAGGCGATAAGCTCCTATAATTCACCCCTCCACTTT.